This T cell receptor beta chain was identified in a study of CD8 T cells in Susac syndrome. An amount of RNA that ranged from about 0.45 to 1 ug was reverse transcribed with random hexamers. Using its own MiXCR run on the immunoSEQ multiplex PCR reads, TCRdb lists one record per CDR3 protein. This table has 150,000 to 200,000 distinct CDR3 sequences, about 93% appearing once. CDR1 is LGHNA, CDR2 YSLEER, per germline. The CDR3 totals 15 residues. The V end lost 0 bases, the J end lost 10 bases, and 13 bases lay between the germline ends. The V and J genes are TRBV4-3 and TRBJ1-6; D call uncertain. The sequence came from a human donor in good health. Sequenced input: CD4+ T cells from PBMCs. For the CDR3, the DNA is TGCGCCAGCAGCCAAGACAGGAACCCTGGGTCACCCCTCCACTTT. Translating it yields CASSQDRNPGSPLHF.